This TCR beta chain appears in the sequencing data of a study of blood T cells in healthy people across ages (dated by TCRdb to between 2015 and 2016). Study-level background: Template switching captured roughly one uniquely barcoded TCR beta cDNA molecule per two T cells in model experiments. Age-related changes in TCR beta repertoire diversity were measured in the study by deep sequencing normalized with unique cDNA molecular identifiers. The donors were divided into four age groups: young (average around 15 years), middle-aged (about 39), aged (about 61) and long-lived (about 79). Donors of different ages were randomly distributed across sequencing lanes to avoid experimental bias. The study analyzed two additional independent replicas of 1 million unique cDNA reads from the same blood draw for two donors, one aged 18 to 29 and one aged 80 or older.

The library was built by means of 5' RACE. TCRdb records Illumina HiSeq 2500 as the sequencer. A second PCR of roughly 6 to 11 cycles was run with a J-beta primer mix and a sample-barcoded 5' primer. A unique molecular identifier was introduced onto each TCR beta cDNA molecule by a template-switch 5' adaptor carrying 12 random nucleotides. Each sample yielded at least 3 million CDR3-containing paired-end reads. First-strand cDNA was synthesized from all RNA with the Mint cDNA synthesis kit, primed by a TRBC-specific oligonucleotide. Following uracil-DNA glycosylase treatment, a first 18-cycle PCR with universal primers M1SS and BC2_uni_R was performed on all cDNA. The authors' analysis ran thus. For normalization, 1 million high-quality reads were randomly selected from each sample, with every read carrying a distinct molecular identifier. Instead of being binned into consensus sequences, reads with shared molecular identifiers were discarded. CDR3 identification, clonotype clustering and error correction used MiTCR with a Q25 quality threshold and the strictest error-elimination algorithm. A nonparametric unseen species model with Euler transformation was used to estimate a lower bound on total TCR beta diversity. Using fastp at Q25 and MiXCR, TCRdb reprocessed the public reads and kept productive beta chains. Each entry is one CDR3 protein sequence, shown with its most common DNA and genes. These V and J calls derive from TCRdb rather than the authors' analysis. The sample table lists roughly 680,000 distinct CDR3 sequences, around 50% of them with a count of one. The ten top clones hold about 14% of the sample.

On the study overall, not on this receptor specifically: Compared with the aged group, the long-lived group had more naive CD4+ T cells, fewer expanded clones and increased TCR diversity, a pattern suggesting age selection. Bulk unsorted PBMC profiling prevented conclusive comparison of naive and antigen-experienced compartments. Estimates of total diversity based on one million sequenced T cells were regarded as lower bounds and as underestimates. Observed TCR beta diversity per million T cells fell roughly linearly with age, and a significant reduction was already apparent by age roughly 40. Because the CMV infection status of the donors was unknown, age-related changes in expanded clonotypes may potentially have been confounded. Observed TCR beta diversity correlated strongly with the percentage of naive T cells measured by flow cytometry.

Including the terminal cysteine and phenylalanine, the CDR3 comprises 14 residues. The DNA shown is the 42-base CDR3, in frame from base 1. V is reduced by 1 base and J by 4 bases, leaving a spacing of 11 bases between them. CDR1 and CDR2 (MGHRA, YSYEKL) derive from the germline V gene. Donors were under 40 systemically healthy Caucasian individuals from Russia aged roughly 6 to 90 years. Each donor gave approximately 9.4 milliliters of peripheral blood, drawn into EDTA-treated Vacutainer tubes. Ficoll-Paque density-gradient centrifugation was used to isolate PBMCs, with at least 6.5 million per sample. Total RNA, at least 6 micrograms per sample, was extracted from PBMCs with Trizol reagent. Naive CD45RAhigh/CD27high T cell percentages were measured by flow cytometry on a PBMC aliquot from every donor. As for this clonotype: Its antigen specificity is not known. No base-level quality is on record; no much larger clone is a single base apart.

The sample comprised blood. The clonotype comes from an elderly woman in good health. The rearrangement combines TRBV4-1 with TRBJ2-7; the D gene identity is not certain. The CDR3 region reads CASSQGHLGYEQYF. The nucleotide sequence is TGCGCCAGCAGCCAAGGGCATCTCGGTTACGAGCAGTACTTC.